The 12 T cell receptor beta chains below all came from one sample that was sequenced in a study of T cell repertoires in cytomegalovirus infection. TCRdb fed the reads into MiXCR, producing one record per CDR3 protein. This sample has about 190,000 distinct CDR3 sequences, with 28% found just once. The sequenced sample was PBMCs. All receptors come from a human donor in good health (CMV status not recorded). Some clones in this sample may be carry-over from other donors' samples.

V and J are TRBV7-9 and TRBJ2-5; TRBD1 matches 7 bases. Germline V gives CDR1 SEHNR, CDR2 FQNEAQ (reference sequence). There are 15 residues in the CDR3. V lost 2 bases, J lost 4 bases, and 7 bases stayed unmatched. CDR3: CASSLNRGLLETQYF. DNA of the CDR3: TGTGCCAGCAGCTTAAACAGGGGCCTTCTAGAGACCCAGTACTTC. Based on the CDR3 plus reference TRBV7-9 and TRBJ2-5, the full variable domain is DTGVSQNPRHKITKRGQNVTFRCDPISEHNRLYWYRQTLGQGPEFLTYFQNEAQLEKSRLLSDRFSAERPKGSFSTLEIQRTEQGDSAMYLCASSLNRGLLETQYFGPGTRLLVL.

This clonotype was seen only a few times. The DNA for the CDR3 is TGCAGCGTTGGAGGGACAGCTCCATCCTATGGCTACACCTTC. Protein product: CSVGGTAPSYGYTF. The J gene is TRBJ1-2, the V gene TRBV29-1, with 7 bases aligning to TRBD1. The CDR3 runs to 14 residues. Germline loops: CDR1 SQVTM, CDR2 ANQGSEA. J lost 4 bases, V lost 4 bases, and 9 bases had no gene match.

This clonotype was seen more than once but under ten times. The chain joins TRBV6-1 to TRBJ2-5; 8 positions match TRBD2. J gave up 4 bases and V 8 bases, and 9 bases lay outside the gene matches. This CDR3 is 14 amino acids long. Germline CDR1 and CDR2: MNHNS and SASEGT. The CDR3 bases are TGTGCCAGCGGAGTAGCGGGGAGGCCAGAGACCCAGTACTTC. Its protein product is CASGVAGRPETQYF.

The V and J genes are TRBV25-1 and TRBJ2-5; no firm D call. CDR1 and CDR2 (germline): MGHDK, SYGVNS. The CDR3 loop spans 15 amino acids. Trimming shortened V by 2 bases and J by 6 bases, and 16 bases separated the two germline ends. The CDR3 here is CASSEKKGGEKTQYF. The CDR3 DNA sequence: TGTGCCAGCAGTGAAAAAAAGGGTGGCGAGAAGACCCAGTACTTC.

This clonotype was recorded a few times. V gene TRBV6-6 combines with J gene TRBJ2-2, with D maybe TRBD1 (5 bases). V was trimmed by 2 bases and J by 0 bases, leaving 7 bases between them. Germline CDR1 reads MNHNY; CDR2 reads SVGAGI (reference sequence). There are 15 residues in the CDR3. The CDR3 region has the DNA TGTGCCAGCAGTTACAGGGGCCCGAACACCGGGGAGCTGTTTTTT. Translated: CASSYRGPNTGELFF.

The chain combines TRBV7-2 with TRBJ2-1; D may be TRBD1 (5 bases). Germline values: CDR1 SGHTA, CDR2 FQGNSA. The CDR3 totals 13 residues. The V gene lost 2 bases and the J gene lost 10 bases, with 12 bases spanning the gap. CDR3 DNA: TGTGCCAGCAGCTTACAGGGCGAAGGCGAGCAGTTCTTC. Translating it yields CASSLQGEGEQFF. Filled out from reference TRBV7-2 and TRBJ2-1, the complete variable domain reads GAGVSQSPSNKVTEKGKDVELRCDPISGHTALYWYRQSLGQGLEFLIYFQGNSAPDKSGLPSDRFSAERTGGSVSTLTIQRTQQEDSAVYLCASSLQGEGEQFFGPGTRLTVL.

In its sample, this clonotype was seen a few times. Here the CDR3 reads CATSREDRVYGYTF. The CDR3 coding sequence is TGTGCCACCAGCAGAGAGGACAGGGTCTATGGCTACACCTTC. The chain is built from TRBV15 and TRBJ1-2; TRBD1 matches at 8 bases. Trimming took 0 bases from V and 4 from J; bases not matched to a gene: 1. Germline lookup yields CDR1 LNHNV and CDR2 YYDKDF (reference sequence). The CDR3 loop spans 14 amino acids. The full variable domain, with the rest looked up from reference TRBV15 and TRBJ1-2, is DAMVIQNPRYQVTQFGKPVTLSCSQTLNHNVMYWYQQKSSQAPKLLFHYYDKDFNNEADTPDNFQSRRPNTSFCFLDIRSPGLGDTAMYLCATSREDRVYGYTFGSGTRLTVV.

In this sample, this clonotype turned up many times. The chain combines TRBV7-3 with TRBJ1-6, with D tentatively TRBD1 (5 bases). Trimming cost V 5 bases and J 14 bases, with 16 bases left between them. The CDR3 has 13 residues. Germline CDR1 and CDR2: SGHTA and FQGTGA. The CDR3 sequence: CASSPGPLGTLHF. CDR3 bases: TGTGCCAGCAGCCCGGGACCCCTTGGGACCCTCCACTTT.

J is TRBJ1-1 and V is TRBV19; perhaps TRBD1 as D (5 bases). V was shortened by 6 bases and J by 9 bases, with 23 bases between the two germline ends. This CDR3 is 15 amino acids long. Germline V gives CDR1 LNHDA, CDR2 SQIVND (reference sequence). CDR3 in DNA: TGTGCCAGTAGGGGACTCATCACCCAACCCTCACAAGCTTTCTTT. Translated: CASRGLITQPSQAFF.

In regard to this clonotype: One end of the junction does not line up with germline, which may come from a read error. V is TRBV7-8 and J is TRBJ1-2; a weak D match, TRBD1 (5 bases). This CDR3 is 14 amino acids long. CDR1 is SGHVS, CDR2 FQNEAQ, per germline. The CDR3, as DNA: TGTGCCTGCAGTCATCGGTGGGACGCGAGGAGCTACACCTTC. Translation: CACSHRWDARSYTF.

This clonotype occurred a few times. The chain combines TRBV28 with TRBJ1-2, with TRBD1 matching over 9 bases. V shed 5 bases, J shed 4 bases, and the junction held 8 bases outside the gene matches. Germline values: CDR1 MDHEN, CDR2 SYDVKM. This CDR3 comprises 15 residues. The CDR3 DNA is TGTGCCAGCAGTCCCGGGACAGGGCCATTCTATGGCTACACCTTC. Protein product: CASSPGTGPFYGYTF.

This clonotype was counted ten times or more. The genes are TRBV7-6 and TRBJ2-3, with 8 nucleotides matching TRBD1. Per germline, CDR1 SGHVS and CDR2 FNYEAQ. This CDR3 comprises 15 residues. With V trimmed by 4 bases and J by 4 bases, 7 bases remained unmatched. The CDR3 nucleotides read TGTGCCAGCAGCTCGACAGGGGTACTCCCAGATACGCAGTATTTT. Translating it yields CASSSTGVLPDTQYF.